This passage covers 15 T cell receptor beta chains from one sample sequenced in a study of regulatory and conventional T cells in RAG deficiency. TCRdb keeps only in-frame clones here, not all; method: immunoSEQ multiplex PCR. Counted here are roughly 35,000 clones, 89% occurring once; the ten biggest clones make up roughly 13%. Separately, the same data were catalogued under a study of regulatory T cells. In that study: Primers: 52 TRBV forward and 13 TRBJ reverse.

The sample consisted of CD8+ T cells sorted from blood. Every receptor here comes from a human donor in good health.

In its sample, this clone was seen once. The rearrangement links TRBV19 to TRBJ2-5; 7 nucleotides line up with TRBD1. Trimming removed 6 bases from V and 8 bases from J; junction bases left unmatched: 12. This CDR3 comprises 14 residues. The germline gives CDR1 LNHDA, CDR2 SQIVND (reference sequence). In nucleotides, the CDR3 is TGTGCCAGTAGGGGACAGTCGTATGATGTCACCCAGTACTTC. Protein sequence: CASRGQSYDVTQYF.

This sequence joins TRBV5-6 and TRBJ2-5; 7 bases agree with TRBD1. Gene TRBJ2-7 matches the end of the DNA better, so the J call may be wrong. The CDR3 has 16 amino acids. CDR1 is SGHDT, CDR2 YYEEEE, per germline. CDR3 loop: CASSVTGLDISYEQYF. The CDR3 DNA follows: TGTGCCAGCAGCGTGACAGGGCTGGATATCTCCTACGAGCAGTACTTC.

This sequence joins TRBV7-6 and TRBJ1-1, with 8 bases that match TRBD1. The V gene end was trimmed by 2 bases and the J gene end by 4 bases; junction bases not matched to a gene: 3. CDR3 length: 14 residues. In germline, CDR1 is SGHVS, CDR2 FNYEAQ. This CDR3 reads CASSLQGAVTEAFF. Here the CDR3 DNA reads TGTGCCAGCAGCTTACAGGGGGCGGTCACTGAAGCTTTCTTT.

This clone has only a few counts. The CDR3 reads CASSQGTAVHEQYF. The DNA for the CDR3 is TGTGCCAGCAGCCAGGGGACCGCGGTCCACGAGCAGTACTTC. The chain has TRBV14 and TRBJ2-7, with D perhaps being TRBD1 or TRBD2 (5 bases each). The CDR3 contains 14 residues. The germline gives CDR1 SGHDN, CDR2 FVKESK. V was clipped by 3 bases and J by 5 bases, with 14 bases between them.

This clone was seen a single time. This chain connects TRBV5-1 to TRBJ2-2; 7 bases fit TRBD1. Per the germline V gene, CDR1 is SGHRS and CDR2 is YFSETQ. The CDR3 extends over 16 amino acids. Trimming cost V 3 bases and J 4 bases; bases outside gene matches: 9. The CDR3 DNA reads TGCGCCAGCAGCTCGTACCCCGACAGGGTCACCGGGGAGCTGTTTTTT. This sequence encodes CASSSYPDRVTGELFF.

This chain connects TRBV5-6 to TRBJ1-4; D not certain. Deletions cut 4 bases from V and 1 base from J, with 14 bases between. Germline V gene data show CDR1 as SGHDT and CDR2 as YYEEEE. The CDR3 is 16 amino acids. The CDR3: CASSPPGGRTNEKLFF. As DNA, the CDR3 is TGTGCCAGCAGCCCCCCGGGCGGCAGAACTAATGAAAAACTGTTTTTT. The full variable domain, with the rest looked up from reference TRBV5-6 and TRBJ1-4, is DAGVTQSPTHLIKTRGQQVTLRCSPKSGHDTVSWYQQALGQGPQFIFQYYEEEERQRGNFPDRFSGHQFPNYSSELNVNALLLGDSALYLCASSPPGGRTNEKLFFGSGTQLSVL.

The chain has TRBV18 and TRBJ1-1, with D hard to call. V lost 1 base to trimming and J lost 3 bases, with 6 bases between them. The CDR3 is 13 amino acids. Germline V gene lookup returns CDR1 KGHSH and CDR2 LQKENI. CDR3 sequence reads: CASSPQGYTEAFF. CDR3 coding DNA: TGTGCCAGCTCACCACAGGGCTACACTGAAGCTTTCTTT. The full variable domain, completed using reference TRBV18 and TRBJ1-1, is NAGVMQNPRHLVRRRGQEARLRCSPMKGHSHVYWYRQLPEEGLKFMVYLQKENIIDESGMPKERFSAEFPKEGPSILRIQQVVRGDSAAYFCASSPQGYTEAFFGQGTRLTVV.

This clone showed up just once. V usage is TRBV11-2 and J usage is TRBJ2-7; D possibly corresponds to TRBD1 (6 bases). The germline CDR1 and CDR2 sequences are SGHAT and FQNNGV. The CDR3 runs 19 residues. V lost 1 base, J lost 5 bases, and 27 bases lay in between. CDR3: CASSLGPDRPQSSWDEQYF. The DNA of the CDR3 is TGTGCCAGCAGCTTAGGGCCAGACAGGCCCCAATCCTCGTGGGACGAGCAGTACTTC. The full variable domain, rest sourced from reference TRBV11-2 and TRBJ2-7, is EAGVAQSPRYKIIEKRQSVAFWCNPISGHATLYWYQQILGQGPKLLIQFQNNGVVDDSQLPKDRFSAERLKGVDSTLKIQPAKLEDSAVYLCASSLGPDRPQSSWDEQYFGPGTRLTVT.

The J gene is TRBJ2-3, the V gene TRBV5-4; 8 nucleotides agree with TRBD2. This CDR3 is built from 15 residues. The J segment lost 6 bases and the V segment lost 0 bases, leaving 6 bases of the junction unmatched. The germline V gene has CDR1 SGHNT and CDR2 YYREEE (reference sequence). Here the CDR3 reads CASSLERGLSDTQYF. The CDR3 bases are TGTGCCAGCAGCTTGGAGCGGGGGCTCAGCGATACGCAGTATTTT.

The gene calls are TRBV30 and TRBJ2-1, with a possible D match to TRBD2 (5 bases). This CDR3 is built from 14 residues. The V end lost 4 bases, the J end lost 3 bases, and 13 bases lay between the germline ends. Germline values: CDR1 GTSNPN, CDR2 SVGIG (reference sequence). The CDR3 region has the DNA TGTGCCTGGACCCCGACTACCTTCTACAATGAGCAGTTCTTC. Translation: CAWTPTTFYNEQFF.

The chain links TRBV5-1 to TRBJ1-4; D gene ambiguous. The V gene lost 5 bases and the J gene lost 1 base, with 9 bases spanning the gap. The germline gives CDR1 SGHRS, CDR2 YFSETQ. The CDR3 length is 14 residues. CDR3: CASRSLGTNEKLFF. In DNA, the CDR3 is TGCGCCAGCAGAAGCCTGGGAACTAATGAAAAACTGTTTTTT.

CDR3 amino acids: CSVDTGLDYGYTF. The CDR3 nucleotides are TGCAGCGTTGATACAGGGTTGGACTATGGCTACACCTTC. The chain links TRBV29-1 to TRBJ1-2; maybe TRBD1 (6 bases). CDR1 is SQVTM, CDR2 ANQGSEA, per germline. CDR3 length equals 13 residues. Trimming pared 3 bases from V and 3 bases from J, leaving 11 bases between.

The J gene is TRBJ1-6, the V gene TRBV30; D not resolved. Trimming took off 0 bases at V and 9 bases at J, with 12 bases between the two ends. This CDR3 spans 14 amino acids. Germline lookup yields CDR1 GTSNPN and CDR2 SVGIG (reference sequence). In DNA form, the CDR3 reads TGTGCCTGGAGTGTTCAGGTTTGGGTTTCACCCCTCCACTTT. Its protein product is CAWSVQVWVSPLHF.

V and J are TRBV27 and TRBJ2-5; 9 bases agree with TRBD1. The J call may be in error: the DNA end matches TRBJ2-7 better. The germline gives CDR1 MNHEY, CDR2 SMNVEV (reference sequence). The length of the CDR3 is 14 residues. The CDR3 loop is CASSSQGASYEQYF. The CDR3 nucleotides read TGTGCCAGCAGTTCACAGGGGGCTTCCTACGAGCAGTACTTC.

The chain combines TRBV5-4 with TRBJ1-5; TRBD1 matches at 7 bases. Germline V gives CDR1 SGHNT, CDR2 YYREEE (reference sequence). The CDR3 spans 14 residues. Trimming took 4 bases from V and 6 from J; bases not matched to a gene: 7. The CDR3 coding sequence is TGTGCCAGCAGCCTAAAGGGGGCCGGTCAGCCCCAGCATTTT. This translates into CASSLKGAGQPQHF.